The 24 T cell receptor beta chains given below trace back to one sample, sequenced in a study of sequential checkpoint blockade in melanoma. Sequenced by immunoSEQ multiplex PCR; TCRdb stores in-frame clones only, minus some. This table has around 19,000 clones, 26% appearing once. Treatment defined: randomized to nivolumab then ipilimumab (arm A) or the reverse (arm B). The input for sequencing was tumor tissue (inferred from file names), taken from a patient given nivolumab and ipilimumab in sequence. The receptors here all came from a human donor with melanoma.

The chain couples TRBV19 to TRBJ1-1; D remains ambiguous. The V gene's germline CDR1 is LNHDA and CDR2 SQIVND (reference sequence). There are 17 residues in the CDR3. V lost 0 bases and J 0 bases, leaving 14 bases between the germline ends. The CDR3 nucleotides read TGTGCCAGTAGTATAGACAACCGCATTTACATGAACACTGAAGCTTTCTTT. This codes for CASSIDNRIYMNTEAFF.

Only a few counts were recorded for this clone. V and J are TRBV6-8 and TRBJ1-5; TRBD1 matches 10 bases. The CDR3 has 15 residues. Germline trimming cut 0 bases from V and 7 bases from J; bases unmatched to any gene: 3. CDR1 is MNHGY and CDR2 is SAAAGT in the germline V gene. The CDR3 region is CASSYSGQGLQPQHF. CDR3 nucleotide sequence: TGTGCCAGCAGTTACTCGGGACAGGGGTTGCAGCCCCAGCATTTT.

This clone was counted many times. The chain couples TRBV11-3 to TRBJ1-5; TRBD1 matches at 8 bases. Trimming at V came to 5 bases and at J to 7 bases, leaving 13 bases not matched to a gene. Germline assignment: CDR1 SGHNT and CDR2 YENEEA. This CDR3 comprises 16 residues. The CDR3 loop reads CASSPENGQGGQPQHF. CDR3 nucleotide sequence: TGTGCCAGCAGCCCCGAAAATGGACAGGGCGGGCAGCCCCAGCATTTT.

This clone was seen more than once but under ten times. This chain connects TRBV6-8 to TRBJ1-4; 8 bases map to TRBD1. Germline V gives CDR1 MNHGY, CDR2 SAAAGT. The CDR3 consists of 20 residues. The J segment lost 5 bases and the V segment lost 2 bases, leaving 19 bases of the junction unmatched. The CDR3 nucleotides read TGTGCCAGCAGTTACACTAACAGGGTGTCAGGGGGCGGATCGAATGAAAAACTGTTTTTT. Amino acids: CASSYTNRVSGGGSNEKLFF.

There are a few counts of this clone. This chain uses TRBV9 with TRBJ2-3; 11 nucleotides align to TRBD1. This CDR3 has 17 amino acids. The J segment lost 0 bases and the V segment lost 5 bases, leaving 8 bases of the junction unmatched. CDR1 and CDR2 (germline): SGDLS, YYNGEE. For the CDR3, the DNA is TGTGCCAGCAGTCGTACCGGGACAGGGGGGAGCACAGATACGCAGTATTTT. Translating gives CASSRTGTGGSTDTQYF.

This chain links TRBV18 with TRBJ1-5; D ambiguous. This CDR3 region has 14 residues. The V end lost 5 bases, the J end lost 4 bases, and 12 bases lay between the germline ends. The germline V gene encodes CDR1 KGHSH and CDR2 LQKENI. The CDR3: CASSAGSPNQPQHF. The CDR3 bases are TGTGCCAGCTCAGCTGGTTCCCCTAATCAGCCCCAGCATTTT.

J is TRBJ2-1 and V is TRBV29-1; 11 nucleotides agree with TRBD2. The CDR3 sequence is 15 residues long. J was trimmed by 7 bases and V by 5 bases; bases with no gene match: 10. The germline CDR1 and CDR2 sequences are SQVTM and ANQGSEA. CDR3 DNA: TGCAGCGTTAGGGGATTAGCGGGAGGGCAGAATGAGCAGTTCTTC. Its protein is CSVRGLAGGQNEQFF.

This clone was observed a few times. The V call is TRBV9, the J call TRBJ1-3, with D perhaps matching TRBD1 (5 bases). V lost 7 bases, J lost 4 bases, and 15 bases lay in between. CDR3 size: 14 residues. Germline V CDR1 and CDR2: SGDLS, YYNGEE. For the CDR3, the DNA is TGTGCCAGCTCCACCGGGGGATACGGAAACACCATATATTTT. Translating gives CASSTGGYGNTIYF.

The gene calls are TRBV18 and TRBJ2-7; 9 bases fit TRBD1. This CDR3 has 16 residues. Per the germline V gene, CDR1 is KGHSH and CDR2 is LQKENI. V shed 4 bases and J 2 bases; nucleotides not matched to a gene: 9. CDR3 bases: TGTGCCAGCTCACTCATTGGACAGGGGTCTCCCTACGAGCAGTACTTC. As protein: CASSLIGQGSPYEQYF.

The CDR3 here is CASSYSRADNYGYTF. In nucleotides, the CDR3 is TGTGCCAGCAGTTACTCGAGAGCGGACAACTATGGCTACACCTTC. The chain carries TRBV6-8 and TRBJ1-2; D remains unclear. The CDR3 is 15 residues long. Per the germline V gene, CDR1 is MNHGY and CDR2 is SAAAGT. The V end lost 0 bases, the J end lost 2 bases, and 10 bases lay between the germline ends.

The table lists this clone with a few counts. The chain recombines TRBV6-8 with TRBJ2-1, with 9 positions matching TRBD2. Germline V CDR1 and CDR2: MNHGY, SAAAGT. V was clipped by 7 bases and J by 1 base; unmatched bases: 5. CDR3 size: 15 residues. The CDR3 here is CASNRLAESYNEQFF. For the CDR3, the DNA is TGTGCCAGCAACAGACTAGCGGAATCCTACAATGAGCAGTTCTTC.

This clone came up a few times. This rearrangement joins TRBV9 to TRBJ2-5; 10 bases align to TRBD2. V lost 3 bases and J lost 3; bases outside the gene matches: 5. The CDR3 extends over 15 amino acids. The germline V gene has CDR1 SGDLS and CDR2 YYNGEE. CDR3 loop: CASSAQGLAEETQYF. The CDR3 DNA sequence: TGTGCCAGCAGCGCACAAGGACTAGCGGAAGAGACCCAGTACTTC. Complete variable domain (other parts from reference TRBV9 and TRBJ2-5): DSGVTQTPKHLITATGQRVTLRCSPRSGDLSVYWYQQSLDQGLQFLIQYYNGEERAKGNILERFSAQQFPDLHSELNLSSLELGDSALYFCASSAQGLAEETQYFGPGTRLLVL.

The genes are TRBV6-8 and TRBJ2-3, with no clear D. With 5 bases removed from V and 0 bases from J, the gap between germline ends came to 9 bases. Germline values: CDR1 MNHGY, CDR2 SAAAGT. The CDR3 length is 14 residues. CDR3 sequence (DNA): TGTGCCAGCAGTAGATTAGGGAGCACAGATACGCAGTATTTT. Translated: CASSRLGSTDTQYF.

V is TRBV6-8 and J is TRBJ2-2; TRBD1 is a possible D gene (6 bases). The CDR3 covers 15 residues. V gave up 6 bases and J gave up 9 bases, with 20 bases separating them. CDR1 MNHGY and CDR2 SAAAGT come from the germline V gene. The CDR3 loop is CASSPPGAVARELFF. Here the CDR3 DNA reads TGTGCCAGCAGCCCTCCAGGGGCGGTGGCCCGGGAGCTGTTTTTT.

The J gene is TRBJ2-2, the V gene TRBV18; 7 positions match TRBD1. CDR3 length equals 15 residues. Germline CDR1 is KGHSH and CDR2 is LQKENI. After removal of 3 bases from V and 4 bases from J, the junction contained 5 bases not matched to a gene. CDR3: CASSPGQEGTGELFF. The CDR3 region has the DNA TGTGCCAGCTCACCTGGACAGGAAGGCACCGGGGAGCTGTTTTTT.

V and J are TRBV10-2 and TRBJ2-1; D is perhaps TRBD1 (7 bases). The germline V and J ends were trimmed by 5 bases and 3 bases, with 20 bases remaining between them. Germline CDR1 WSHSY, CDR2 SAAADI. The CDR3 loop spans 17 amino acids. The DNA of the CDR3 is TGCGCCAGCAGTTCAGGGGGACTGACCCTCTTCTACAATGAGCAGTTCTTC. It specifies CASSSGGLTLFYNEQFF.

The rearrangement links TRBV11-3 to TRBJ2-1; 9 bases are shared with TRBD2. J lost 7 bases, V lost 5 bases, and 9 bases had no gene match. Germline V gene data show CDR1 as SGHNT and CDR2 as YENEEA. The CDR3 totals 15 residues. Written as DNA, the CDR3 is TGTGCCAGCAGCAAAATAGCGGGAGTTAGGAATGAGCAGTTCTTC. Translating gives CASSKIAGVRNEQFF.

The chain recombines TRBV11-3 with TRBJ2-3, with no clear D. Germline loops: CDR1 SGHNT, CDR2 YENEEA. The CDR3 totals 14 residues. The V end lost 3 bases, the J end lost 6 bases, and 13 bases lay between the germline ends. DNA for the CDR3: TGTGCCAGCAGCTTGAGTCTTAAACAGGATACGCAGTATTTT. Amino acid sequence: CASSLSLKQDTQYF.

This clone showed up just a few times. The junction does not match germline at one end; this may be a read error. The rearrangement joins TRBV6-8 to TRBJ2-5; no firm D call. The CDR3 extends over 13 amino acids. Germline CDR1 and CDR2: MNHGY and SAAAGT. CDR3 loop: CAISASVQETQYF. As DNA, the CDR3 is TGTGCCATCAGTGCCAGCGTCCAAGAGACCCAGTACTTC.

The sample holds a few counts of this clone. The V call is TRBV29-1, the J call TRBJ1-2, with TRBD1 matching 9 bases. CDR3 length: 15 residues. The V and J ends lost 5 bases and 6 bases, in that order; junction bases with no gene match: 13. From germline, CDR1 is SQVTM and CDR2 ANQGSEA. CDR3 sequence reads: CSVRPTQGAVNGYTF. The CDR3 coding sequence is TGCAGCGTTCGGCCAACACAGGGGGCGGTAAATGGCTACACCTTC.

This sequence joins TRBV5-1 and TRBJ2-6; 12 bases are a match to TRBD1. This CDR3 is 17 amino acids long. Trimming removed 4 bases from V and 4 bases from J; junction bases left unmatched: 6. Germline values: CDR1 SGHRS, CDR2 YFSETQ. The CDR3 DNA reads TGCGCCAGCAGCAAGGGACAGGGGGCTCAAGGGGCCAACGTCCTGACTTTC. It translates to CASSKGQGAQGANVLTF. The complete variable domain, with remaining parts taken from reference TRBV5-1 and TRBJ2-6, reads KAGVTQTPRYLIKTRGQQVTLSCSPISGHRSVSWYQQTPGQGLQFLFEYFSETQRNKGNFPGRFSGRQFSNSRSEMNVSTLELGDSALYLCASSKGQGAQGANVLTFGAGSRLTVL.

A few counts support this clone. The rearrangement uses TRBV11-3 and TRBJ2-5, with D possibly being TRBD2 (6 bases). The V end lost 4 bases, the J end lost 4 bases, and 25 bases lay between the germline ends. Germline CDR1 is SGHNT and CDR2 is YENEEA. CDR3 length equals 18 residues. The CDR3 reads CASSSAGTRENLIETQYF. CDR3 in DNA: TGTGCCAGCAGCTCTGCAGGGACTCGTGAAAACCTAATAGAGACCCAGTACTTC. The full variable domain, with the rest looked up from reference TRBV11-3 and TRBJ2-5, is EAGVVQSPRYKIIEKKQPVAFWCNPISGHNTLYWYLQNLGQGPELLIRYENEEAVDDSQLPKDRFSAERLKGVDSTLKIQPAELGDSAVYLCASSSAGTRENLIETQYFGPGTRLLVL.

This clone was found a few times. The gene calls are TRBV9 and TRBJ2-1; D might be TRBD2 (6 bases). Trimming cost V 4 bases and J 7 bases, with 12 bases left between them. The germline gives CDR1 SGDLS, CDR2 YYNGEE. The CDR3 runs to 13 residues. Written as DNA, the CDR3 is TGTGCCAGCAGCCAAACGACTAGTAATGAGCAGTTCTTC. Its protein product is CASSQTTSNEQFF.

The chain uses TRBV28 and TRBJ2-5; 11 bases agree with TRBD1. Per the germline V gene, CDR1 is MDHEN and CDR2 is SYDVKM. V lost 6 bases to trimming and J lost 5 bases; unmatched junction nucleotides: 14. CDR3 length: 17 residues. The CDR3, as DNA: TGTGCCAGCAGCTCAATACCGGGACAGGGGGTTAGCGAGACCCAGTACTTC. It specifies CASSSIPGQGVSETQYF. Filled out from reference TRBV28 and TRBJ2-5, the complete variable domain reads DVKVTQSSRYLVKRTGEKVFLECVQDMDHENMFWYRQDPGLGLRLIYFSYDVKMKEKGDIPEGYSVSREKKERFSLILESASTNQTSMYLCASSSIPGQGVSETQYFGPGTRLLVL.